The 28 T cell receptor beta chains below all came from one sample that was sequenced in a study of blood T cell repertoires in COVID-19. The repertoire was sequenced with immunoSEQ multiplex PCR; TCRdb's copy has only in-frame clones and lacks some. The repertoire holds fewer than 50,000 clones, with approximately 80% as singletons. The sample taken for sequencing was peripheral blood. These receptors all come from a human donor in a cohort sampled during active COVID-19.

The chain combines TRBV5-6 with TRBJ2-1; 10 nucleotides agree with TRBD1. V lost 7 bases and J lost 6; bases outside the gene matches: 7. The CDR3 runs to 14 residues. Germline CDR1 is SGHDT and CDR2 is YYEEEE. CDR3 sequence: CASGTGASTNEQFF. CDR3 nucleotides: TGTGCCAGCGGGACAGGGGCCAGTACCAATGAGCAGTTCTTC. Together with reference TRBV5-6 and TRBJ2-1, the CDR3 gives the full variable domain: DAGVTQSPTHLIKTRGQQVTLRCSPKSGHDTVSWYQQALGQGPQFIFQYYEEEERQRGNFPDRFSGHQFPNYSSELNVNALLLGDSALYLCASGTGASTNEQFFGPGTRLTVL.

The rearrangement uses TRBV4-2 and TRBJ1-5, with D hard to call. The CDR3 length is 17 residues. V was trimmed by 0 bases and J by 4 bases, leaving 16 bases between them. Germline assignment: CDR1 LGHNA and CDR2 YNFKEQ. As DNA, the CDR3 is TGTGCCAGCAGCCAAGATACCGCGGTTGATTTTAATCAGCCCCAGCATTTT. It encodes CASSQDTAVDFNQPQHF.

This clone was picked up one time. This sequence joins TRBV2 and TRBJ2-3; a weak D match, TRBD2 (6 bases). V dropped 1 base and J dropped 5 bases, with 10 bases sitting between them. The germline V gene encodes CDR1 SNHLY and CDR2 FYNNEI. CDR3 length: 14 residues. CDR3 in amino acids: CASSEGGKVDTQYF. The CDR3, as DNA: TGTGCCAGCAGTGAAGGCGGGAAAGTAGATACGCAGTATTTT. Supplemented by reference TRBV2 and TRBJ2-3, the full variable domain reads EPEVTQTPSHQVTQMGQEVILRCVPISNHLYFYWYRQILGQKVEFLVSFYNNEISEKSEIFDDQFSVERPDGSNFTLKIRSTKLEDSAMYFCASSEGGKVDTQYFGPGTRLTVL.

The chain employs TRBV12-5 and TRBJ2-6; the D gene is possibly TRBD1 (5 bases). Trimming left V 6 bases short and J 2 bases short, with 5 bases between. CDR3 length equals 13 residues. Germline V CDR1 and CDR2: LGHNT, FRNRAP. The CDR3 loop reads CASGRAGANVLTF. DNA of the CDR3: TGTGCTAGTGGCAGGGCTGGGGCCAACGTCCTGACTTTC.

This chain connects TRBV7-8 to TRBJ2-7; D remains ambiguous. The V end lost 5 bases, the J end lost 0 bases, and 11 bases lay between the germline ends. The germline CDR1 and CDR2 sequences are SGHVS and FQNEAQ. This CDR3 comprises 14 residues. The CDR3, as DNA: TGTGCCAGCAGCCCGTTGGTGAGCTCCTACGAGCAGTACTTC. Its protein product is CASSPLVSSYEQYF.

V usage is TRBV11-3 and J usage is TRBJ1-6; D unresolved. Germline assignment: CDR1 SGHNT and CDR2 YENEEA. The CDR3 runs to 17 residues. With 0 bases removed from V and 0 bases from J, the gap between germline ends came to 9 bases. DNA of the CDR3: TGTGCCAGCAGCTTAGAACTTGGGAGCTCCTATAATTCACCCCTCCACTTT. Its protein product is CASSLELGSSYNSPLHF.

The chain is built from TRBV14 and TRBJ2-5; 8 nucleotides align to TRBD2. Losses at the gene ends were 2 bases for V and 2 bases for J; bases not matched to a gene: 4. The CDR3 has 15 amino acids. Germline-derived CDR1 and CDR2 are SGHDN and FVKESK. CDR3 residues: CASSQPAGVQETQYF. The CDR3 DNA reads as TGTGCCAGCAGCCAACCAGCGGGGGTACAAGAGACCCAGTACTTC.

CDR3 in amino acids: CASSANQGDTEAFF. CDR3 in DNA: TGTGCCAGCAGCGCGAATCAGGGCGACACTGAAGCTTTCTTT. This chain connects TRBV7-2 to TRBJ1-1; possibly TRBD1 for D (5 bases). Trimming took 5 bases from V and 3 from J, leaving 13 bases between them. Germline lookup yields CDR1 SGHTA and CDR2 FQGNSA. This CDR3 region has 14 residues. Combining the CDR3 with reference TRBV7-2 and TRBJ1-1 gives the whole variable domain GAGVSQSPSNKVTEKGKDVELRCDPISGHTALYWYRQSLGQGLEFLIYFQGNSAPDKSGLPSDRFSAERTGGSVSTLTIQRTQQEDSAVYLCASSANQGDTEAFFGQGTRLTVV.

The sample holds one count of this clone. The chain links TRBV3-1 (or the pseudogene TRBV3-2) to TRBJ2-5; TRBD1 is a possible D gene (5 bases). The germline V gene has CDR1 LGHDT and CDR2 YNNKEL (reference sequence). This CDR3 comprises 14 residues. The V gene lost 2 bases and the J gene lost 5 bases, with 12 bases spanning the gap. CDR3 residues: CASSQQGFGETQYF. CDR3 bases: TGTGCCAGCAGCCAACAGGGTTTCGGCGAGACCCAGTACTTC.

The sample holds one count of this clone. The chain links TRBV6-2 or TRBV6-3 to TRBJ2-5; D is unresolved. The CDR3 runs to 13 residues. Germline CDR1 and CDR2: MNHEY and SVGEGT. The V gene lost 5 bases and the J gene lost 5 bases, with 12 bases spanning the gap. CDR3 DNA: TGTGCCAGCAGTACCCTTAGTATGGAGACCCAGTACTTC. Translating it yields CASSTLSMETQYF.

The V call is TRBV5-6, the J call TRBJ1-1, with unresolved D. The CDR3 sequence is 12 residues long. CDR1 is SGHDT, CDR2 YYEEEE, per germline. V was trimmed by 4 bases and J by 12 bases, leaving 16 bases between them. DNA of the CDR3: TGTGCCAGCAGCCTTAGAGGAAGGTGGCCTTTCTTT. Translated: CASSLRGRWPFF.

The chain has TRBV5-1 and TRBJ2-2; 9 nucleotides agree with TRBD2. The V gene end was trimmed by 2 bases and the J gene end by 5 bases; junction bases not matched to a gene: 4. Germline loops: CDR1 SGHRS, CDR2 YFSETQ. This CDR3 has 15 residues. CDR3 loop: CASSFSAGGTGELFF. The DNA for the CDR3 is TGCGCCAGCAGCTTCTCGGCGGGAGGGACCGGGGAGCTGTTTTTT.

This clone has a single count. This chain uses TRBV24-1 with TRBJ2-2; D is ambiguous. The CDR3 contains 14 residues. V was clipped by 4 bases and J by 5 bases, with 10 bases between them. CDR1 is KGHDR, CDR2 SFDVKD, per germline. The CDR3 DNA reads as TGTGCCACCAGTGACCGACTCTTTACCGGGGAGCTGTTTTTT. It codes for CATSDRLFTGELFF.

The chain joins TRBV18 to TRBJ1-3, with TRBD1 matching 10 bases. The CDR3 extends over 16 amino acids. The germline CDR1 and CDR2 sequences are KGHSH and LQKENI. With 2 bases clipped from V and 3 bases from J, the junction kept 4 bases outside the gene matches. The CDR3 loop is CASSPTGQGSGNTIYF. In DNA form, the CDR3 reads TGTGCCAGCTCACCAACGGGACAGGGGAGTGGAAACACCATATATTTT.

The V gene is TRBV6-2 or TRBV6-3, the J gene TRBJ2-7; no clear D gene. The V gene lost 3 bases and the J gene lost 2 bases, with 2 bases spanning the gap. The CDR3 consists of 11 residues. From germline, CDR1 is MNHEY and CDR2 SVGEGT. The CDR3 is CASSYTYEQYF. DNA of the CDR3: TGTGCCAGCAGTTATACCTACGAGCAGTACTTC.

The gene calls are TRBV10-1 and TRBJ2-1, with 11 bases matching TRBD2. The germline V gene has CDR1 WNHNN and CDR2 SYGVQD (reference sequence). CDR3 size: 12 residues. The V gene end was trimmed by 8 bases and the J gene end by 6 bases; junction bases not matched to a gene: 0. CDR3 in amino acids: CASGTSGNEQFF. For the CDR3, the DNA is TGCGCCAGCGGGACTAGCGGCAATGAGCAGTTCTTC.

The chain carries TRBV2 and TRBJ2-1, with 11 bases aligning to TRBD2. Losses at the gene ends were 4 bases for V and 3 bases for J; bases not matched to a gene: 2. The CDR3 covers 15 residues. Germline CDR1 SNHLY, CDR2 FYNNEI. For the CDR3, the DNA is TGTGCCAGCAGTGTGACTAGCGGGAACTACAATGAGCAGTTCTTC. Translated, it gives CASSVTSGNYNEQFF.

This clone was observed once. The rearrangement links TRBV11-1 to TRBJ2-1; TRBD2 agrees at 10 bases. CDR1 and CDR2 (germline): SGHAT, FQDESV (reference sequence). The junction had 6 bases not matched to a gene; V was cut back by 5 bases and J by 5 bases. This CDR3 has 15 amino acids. The CDR3 nucleotides read TGTGCCAGCAGCAGGACTAGCGGAGGGAACAATGAGCAGTTCTTC. Translation: CASSRTSGGNNEQFF.

The rearrangement joins TRBV19 to TRBJ1-2; D is unresolved. The CDR3 runs 14 residues. CDR1 is LNHDA and CDR2 is SQIVND in the germline V gene (reference sequence). Trimming shortened V by 6 bases and J by 0 bases, and 11 bases separated the two germline ends. The CDR3 DNA reads TGTGCCAGTAGAGACCGGGGAACTAACTATGGCTACACCTTC. It codes for CASRDRGTNYGYTF.

This clone has only a few counts. This sequence joins TRBV7-3 and TRBJ2-1; tentative D call: TRBD1 (6 bases). V lost 5 bases, J lost 0 bases, and 11 bases lay in between. The CDR3 loop spans 15 amino acids. CDR1 and CDR2 from the germline V gene are SGHTA and FQGTGA. CDR3 residues: CASSPDSSSYNEQFF. For the CDR3, the DNA is TGTGCCAGCAGCCCGGACAGTAGCTCCTACAATGAGCAGTTCTTC.

This chain links TRBV28 with TRBJ2-5; the D gene is possibly TRBD1 (5 bases). The germline CDR1 and CDR2 sequences are MDHEN and SYDVKM. Trimming took 2 bases from V and 3 from J, leaving 16 bases between them. The CDR3 is 16 residues long. As DNA, the CDR3 is TGTGCCAGCAGTTTACGGTATGGCAGGGCGGAAGAGACCCAGTACTTC. Amino acids: CASSLRYGRAEETQYF.

The chain couples TRBV6-2 or TRBV6-3 to TRBJ1-1, with 9 nucleotides matching TRBD1. V was pared by 6 bases and J by 3 bases, with 5 bases of the junction left unmatched. The CDR3 sequence is 14 residues long. Germline CDR1 is MNHEY and CDR2 is SVGEGT. Here the CDR3 DNA reads TGTGCCAGCAGCATGACAGGGGGTGACACTGAAGCTTTCTTT. It translates to CASSMTGGDTEAFF.

This clone has a handful of counts. The rearrangement uses TRBV19 and TRBJ1-5; 7 bases map to TRBD1. This CDR3 has 13 amino acids. V lost 8 bases and J lost 5; bases outside the gene matches: 6. The germline V gene encodes CDR1 LNHDA and CDR2 SQIVND (reference sequence). The CDR3 sequence is CASQDRVDQPQHF. As DNA, the CDR3 is TGTGCCAGTCAAGACAGGGTCGATCAGCCCCAGCATTTT.

V gene TRBV9 combines with J gene TRBJ2-1; the match to TRBD2 covers 15 bases. Germline V lookup: CDR1 SGDLS, CDR2 YYNGEE. V was clipped by 5 bases and J by 0 bases; unmatched bases: 3. There are 17 residues in the CDR3. This CDR3 is CASSGTSGRSSYNEQFF. CDR3 sequence (DNA): TGTGCCAGCAGTGGGACTAGCGGGAGGAGCTCCTACAATGAGCAGTTCTTC.

The chain links TRBV6-4 to TRBJ1-1; D gene uncertain. V gave up 7 bases and J gave up 6 bases, with 15 bases separating them. CDR3 length: 13 amino acids. Germline lookup yields CDR1 MRHNA and CDR2 SNTAGT. The CDR3 coding sequence is TGTGCCAGCACCCCGGAGGCCGGCGCTGAAGCTTTCTTT. It is translated as CASTPEAGAEAFF.

The genes are TRBV28 and TRBJ2-7, with D perhaps TRBD1 (5 bases). This CDR3 region has 13 residues. V was clipped by 3 bases and J by 2 bases, with 8 bases between them. Germline V gene sequence: CDR1 MDHEN, CDR2 SYDVKM. The CDR3 nucleotides read TGTGCCAGCAGTTTTCAGGGAACCTACGAGCAGTACTTC. It codes for CASSFQGTYEQYF.

This clone was seen more than once but under ten times. The rearrangement joins TRBV29-1 to TRBJ2-2; a possible D gene is TRBD1 (6 bases). The CDR3 spans 14 residues. Germline assignment: CDR1 SQVTM and CDR2 ANQGSEA. With 6 bases removed from V and 4 bases from J, the gap between germline ends came to 15 bases. In DNA, the CDR3 is TGCAGCGTCAAAGGGGGATGGGGCACCGGGGAGCTGTTTTTT. Its translation: CSVKGGWGTGELFF.

The CDR3 region has the DNA TGTGCCAGCAGTCGCAACCCGACTAGCGGGAGAGTCAACGAGCAGTACTTC. It specifies CASSRNPTSGRVNEQYF. The chain carries TRBV27 and TRBJ2-7, with 12 bases lining up with TRBD2. Germline V lookup: CDR1 MNHEY, CDR2 SMNVEV (reference sequence). This CDR3 is built from 17 residues. The trim removed 5 bases at V and 5 bases at J, leaving 13 bases unmatched.